One sample yielded the 5 T cell receptor beta chains listed below, sequenced in a study of blood T cells in healthy people across ages. The use of a sample-barcoded 5' primer and a J-beta primer mix characterized a second PCR of about 7 to 12 cycles. TCRdb reanalysed the 5' RACE reads using MiXCR and keeps one entry per CDR3 protein. This table has about 730,000 distinct CDR3 sequences, roughly 41% appearing once. The sequenced material came from blood. The receptors shown here come from a woman in her sixties in good health.

The CDR3 sequence: CASSQEKGAEAFF. The CDR3 coding sequence is TGTGCCAGCAGCCAAGAAAAGGGCGCTGAAGCTTTCTTT. The chain carries TRBV3-1 and TRBJ1-1; D is unresolved. This CDR3 is 13 amino acids long. Germline assignment: CDR1 LGHDT and CDR2 YNNKEL (reference sequence). Trimming took 0 bases from V and 6 from J, leaving 8 bases between them.

The chain joins TRBV6-2 or TRBV6-3 to TRBJ2-7; TRBD1 matches at 8 bases. The germline V gene encodes CDR1 MNHEY and CDR2 SVGEGT. After removal of 2 bases from V and 6 bases from J, the junction contained 9 bases not matched to a gene. The CDR3 runs to 15 residues. The chain's CDR3 is CASSYLGQAAREQYF. CDR3 in DNA: TGTGCCAGCAGTTACCTGGGACAGGCAGCCCGCGAGCAGTACTTC.

The chain couples TRBV20-1 to TRBJ2-5; either TRBD1 or TRBD2 may fit D (5 bases each). The germline V and J ends were trimmed by 0 bases and 2 bases, with 13 bases remaining between them. CDR3 length: 15 residues. CDR1 and CDR2 (germline): DFQATT, SNEGSKA (reference sequence). Here the CDR3 DNA reads TGCAGTGCTAGAGATGGGGGTGGCGGACAAGAGACCCAGTACTTC. It translates to CSARDGGGGQETQYF.

This clonotype occurred many times. This chain links TRBV12-3 or TRBV12-4 with TRBJ1-2; TRBD1 matches at 7 bases. V was pared by 7 bases and J by 8 bases, with 7 bases of the junction left unmatched. This CDR3 has 12 residues. In nucleotides, the CDR3 is TGTGCCAGCAACCCGACAGGGAAGGGCTACACCTTC. Its translation: CASNPTGKGYTF.

Regarding this clonotype: This may stem from a read error, because a much larger clone lies one nucleotide away. The chain uses TRBV6-5 and TRBJ2-3; 10 positions agree with TRBD2. Germline CDR1 is MNHEY and CDR2 is SVGAGI. This CDR3 has 13 residues. Trimming at V came to 5 bases and at J to 9 bases, leaving 5 bases not matched to a gene. DNA of the CDR3: TGTGCCAGCAGTCACGAGACTAGCGGGACGCAGTATTTT. Translating gives CASSHETSGTQYF.